The present TCR beta chain was sequenced within a study of blood T cell repertoires in COVID-19. Overall study: Sources were T cells, B-cell-depleted T cells, or PBMCs; the material itself was cDNA or gDNA.

In its sample, this clone was seen a few times. Unmatched junction bases numbered 11, after V lost 4 bases and J lost 3 bases. This CDR3 comprises 17 residues. Germline V gene data show CDR1 as LNHDA and CDR2 as SQIVND (reference sequence). Sequenced by immunoSEQ multiplex PCR; TCRdb stores in-frame clones only, minus some. Here the sample spans roughly 300,000 clones, roughly 88% being singletons. The receptor was derived from a woman aged 50 to 60 with acute or convalescent COVID-19. This rearrangement joins TRBV19 to TRBJ2-1, with TRBD2 identical over 8 bases. Input material: peripheral blood. Written as DNA, the CDR3 is TGTGCCAGTAGTACTGGTGTAGCGGGAAAAGGCTACAATGAGCAGTTCTTC. This codes for CASSTGVAGKGYNEQFF.